Below, 18 T cell receptor beta chains from the same sample are listed, as sequenced in a study of Tregs in tolerant kidney transplant recipients. This table comes from immunoSEQ multiplex PCR, and its TCRdb copy is limited to in-frame clones, with some not included. The sample has fewer than 100,000 clones, 93% seen once. This specimen consisted of CD4+ T cells from blood, obtained before the transplant. These TCRs come from a human donor who received a combined kidney and bone marrow transplant.

The chain uses TRBV29-1 and TRBJ2-7; D uncertain. Germline V gene sequence: CDR1 SQVTM, CDR2 ANQGSEA. V lost 6 bases to trimming and J lost 5 bases, with 23 bases between them. This CDR3 has 15 amino acids. CDR3 nucleotide sequence: TGCAGCGTAGACTTCCCTGGTTCCAGAGCAAACGAGCAGTACTTC. The encoded protein is CSVDFPGSRANEQYF.

The chain joins TRBV6-6 to TRBJ1-5; TRBD1 matches at 7 bases. Germline CDR1 reads MNHNY; CDR2 reads SVGAGI (reference sequence). V dropped 2 bases and J dropped 0; count of bases not matched to a gene: 4. CDR3 size: 16 residues. The CDR3 DNA sequence: TGTGCCAGCAGTTACCGGGACAGTAGTAGCAATCAGCCCCAGCATTTT. Translated: CASSYRDSSSNQPQHF.

V and J are TRBV19 and TRBJ1-4, with D perhaps matching TRBD1 (6 bases). The length of the CDR3 is 14 residues. Germline assignment: CDR1 LNHDA and CDR2 SQIVND (reference sequence). The ends were cut back, 3 bases at V and 7 bases at J, with 12 bases in the middle. The CDR3 DNA sequence: TGTGCCAGTAGTATCAGGGGCGCGGCTGAAAAACTGTTTTTT. This translates into CASSIRGAAEKLFF.

The chain employs TRBV19 and TRBJ1-2, with no clear D. This CDR3 contains 13 residues. Trimming cost V 1 base and J 7 bases, with 10 bases left between them. In germline, CDR1 is LNHDA, CDR2 SQIVND (reference sequence). The CDR3 reads CASSIGGLFGYTF. CDR3 in DNA: TGTGCCAGTAGTATAGGAGGGTTATTTGGCTACACCTTC.

The chain uses TRBV10-3 and TRBJ1-2; D might be TRBD1 (5 bases). CDR1 is ENHRY, CDR2 SYGVKD, per germline. This CDR3 has 13 residues. The V gene lost 3 bases and the J gene lost 10 bases, with 15 bases spanning the gap. The CDR3, as DNA: TGTGCCATCAGTGAAAGTCGGGACTTAGACTACACCTTC. Protein sequence: CAISESRDLDYTF.

V gene TRBV4-3 combines with J gene TRBJ2-3, with 8 nucleotides matching TRBD2. Germline loops: CDR1 LGHNA, CDR2 YSLEER. V dropped 3 bases and J dropped 2; count of bases not matched to a gene: 10. There are 17 residues in the CDR3. CDR3 protein: CASSQVRAGVFTDTQYF. For the CDR3, the DNA is TGCGCCAGCAGCCAGGTTCGAGCGGGGGTCTTCACAGATACGCAGTATTTT.

V is TRBV5-4 and J is TRBJ2-3, with 7 bases fitting TRBD2. The trim removed 4 bases at V and 2 bases at J, leaving 1 base unmatched. The CDR3 totals 13 residues. Germline loops: CDR1 SGHNT, CDR2 YYREEE (reference sequence). CDR3 nucleotides: TGTGCCAGCAGCAGGGACTACACAGATACGCAGTATTTT. Amino acids: CASSRDYTDTQYF.

The V call is TRBV12-5, the J call TRBJ1-2; 11 positions agree with TRBD1. Germline V gene lookup returns CDR1 LGHNT and CDR2 FRNRAP. V gave up 9 bases and J gave up 8 bases; unmatched junction bases: 8. The CDR3 length is 13 residues. CDR3 bases: TGTGCTAGGCCGGACAGGGGGCATCGGGGCTACACCTTC. Protein: CARPDRGHRGYTF.

The rearrangement uses TRBV2 and TRBJ2-4; no definite D call. Per germline, CDR1 SNHLY and CDR2 FYNNEI. The CDR3 is 14 amino acids. V was shortened by 2 bases and J by 0 bases, with 5 bases between the two germline ends. CDR3 region: CASSELPAKNIQYF. CDR3 coding DNA: TGTGCCAGCAGTGAACTCCCAGCCAAAAACATTCAGTACTTC.

The chain employs TRBV27 and TRBJ1-2, with 10 bases identical to TRBD1. Germline trimming cut 2 bases from V and 0 bases from J; bases unmatched to any gene: 12. There are 19 residues in the CDR3. The germline V gene encodes CDR1 MNHEY and CDR2 SMNVEV (reference sequence). This CDR3 reads CASSLRSLGTGDANYGYTF. CDR3 in DNA: TGTGCCAGCAGTTTAAGGTCACTAGGGACAGGGGACGCTAACTATGGCTACACCTTC.

J is TRBJ2-7 and V is TRBV25-1; 8 nucleotides line up with TRBD1. Per germline, CDR1 MGHDK and CDR2 SYGVNS. The CDR3 consists of 12 residues. Trimming cost V 10 bases and J 2 bases; bases outside gene matches: 4. As DNA, the CDR3 is TGTGCCACCATGGACAGGGCCTACGAGCAGTACTTC. Translated: CATMDRAYEQYF.

V gene TRBV15 combines with J gene TRBJ2-1, with 10 bases fitting TRBD2. After removal of 2 bases from V and 4 bases from J, the junction contained 5 bases not matched to a gene. CDR1 LNHNV and CDR2 YYDKDF come from the germline V gene (reference sequence). This CDR3 is built from 16 residues. CDR3 in DNA: TGTGCCACCAGCAGACCCTGGACTAGCGGTTACAATGAGCAGTTCTTC. Its protein is CATSRPWTSGYNEQFF.

This chain joins TRBV4-3 and TRBJ2-7, with a tentative D call TRBD2 (5 bases). CDR3 size: 13 residues. V gave up 1 base and J gave up 7 bases, with 11 bases separating them. Per germline, CDR1 LGHNA and CDR2 YSLEER. CDR3 protein: CASSQGGAREQYF. The CDR3 bases are TGCGCCAGCAGCCAAGGGGGAGCCAGGGAGCAGTACTTC.

V is TRBV11-3 and J is TRBJ2-5; D remains unclear. This CDR3 has 14 amino acids. CDR1 is SGHNT and CDR2 is YENEEA in the germline V gene. The V gene lost 1 base and the J gene lost 0 bases, with 6 bases spanning the gap. CDR3 amino acids: CASSLATYQETQYF. CDR3 DNA: TGTGCCAGCAGCTTAGCGACTTACCAAGAGACCCAGTACTTC.

The rearrangement uses TRBV19 and TRBJ1-1; tentatively, D is TRBD1 (6 bases). This CDR3 spans 16 amino acids. Germline V gene sequence: CDR1 LNHDA, CDR2 SQIVND (reference sequence). The ends were cut back, 2 bases at V and 5 bases at J, with 18 bases in the middle. CDR3 protein: CASSIRGAGRETEAFF. CDR3 coding DNA: TGTGCCAGTAGTATACGGGGGGCAGGGCGGGAGACTGAAGCTTTCTTT.

The chain employs TRBV11-3 and TRBJ2-1, with 7 bases identical to TRBD2. V was clipped by 5 bases and J by 3 bases; unmatched bases: 16. The length of the CDR3 is 18 residues. Germline loops: CDR1 SGHNT, CDR2 YENEEA. The CDR3 bases are TGTGCCAGCAGCCCCAGCCCCTCAACGGGAGGACGCTACAATGAGCAGTTCTTC. It codes for CASSPSPSTGGRYNEQFF.

The chain recombines TRBV6-5 with TRBJ2-7, with 9 bases fitting TRBD1. The CDR3 is 14 residues long. Germline values: CDR1 MNHEY, CDR2 SVGAGI. With 5 bases clipped from V and 5 bases from J, the junction kept 7 bases outside the gene matches. The CDR3 here is CASSPTGTGNEQYF. The CDR3 bases are TGTGCCAGCAGTCCCACCGGGACAGGGAACGAGCAGTACTTC.

The V gene is TRBV19, the J gene TRBJ1-1, with D hard to call. Trimming removed 7 bases from V and 3 bases from J, with 6 bases in between. The CDR3 totals 11 residues. Germline CDR1 is LNHDA and CDR2 is SQIVND (reference sequence). The CDR3 region has the DNA TGTGCCAGTAAGAGCTACACTGAAGCTTTCTTT. It yields the protein CASKSYTEAFF.